This T cell receptor (beta chain) stems from a study of blood T cells in healthy people across ages. The second PCR ran about 6 to 12 cycles with a sample-barcoded 5' primer and J-beta primers. Each cDNA was tagged by a template-switch adaptor containing 12 random nucleotides. TCRdb recomputed calls from the 5' RACE reads with MiXCR, one row per CDR3 protein. The table shows around 1.5 million distinct CDR3 sequences, with about 31% occurring only once. This clonotype has only a few counts. Its antigen is not identified. Study-level points and caveats: With naive T cell percentage, TCR beta diversity showed a strong correlation. A greater number of naive CD4+ cells and higher diversity distinguished long-lived donors from aged donors.

V was shortened by 0 bases and J by 5 bases, with 13 bases between the two germline ends. Germline assignment: CDR1 SGHKS and CDR2 YYEKEE (reference sequence). The CDR3 loop spans 15 amino acids. The clonotype originates from a woman younger than 45 in good health. The sample was blood. The chain links TRBV5-5 to TRBJ2-3; no firm D call. The CDR3 region is CASSLVETSGDTQYF. Here the CDR3 DNA reads TGTGCCAGCAGCTTGGTGGAGACCTCCGGAGATACGCAGTATTTT. Filled out from reference TRBV5-5 and TRBJ2-3, the complete variable domain reads DAGVTQSPTHLIKTRGQQVTLRCSPISGHKSVSWYQQVLGQGPQFIFQYYEKEERGRGNFPDRFSARQFPNYSSELNVNALLLGDSALYLCASSLVETSGDTQYFGPGTRLTVL.